This TCR beta chain comes out of a study of T cell responses to AZD1222 COVID-19 vaccine. Overall study findings and caveats: Repertoire sampling happened only post peak T cell response. Reportedly, close to half of spike-specific TCRs are directed against unmutated variant regions. Receipt of two AZD1222 doses was followed by a rise in Spike-specific TCR breadth and depth. Distributed over spike, vaccine-associated CD4 TCRs predominated at 160-218 and 743-854.

Worth noting for this clone: Its antigen is not known.

The table came from immunoSEQ multiplex PCR; TCRdb's copy has only in-frame clones and leaves some out. Among 60,000 to 85,000 clones listed, approximately 81% were seen once. This TCR derives from an adult in good health. The material was peripheral blood, obtained on day 0 of AZD1222 vaccination.

The CDR3: CSVDQGSETQYF. The CDR3 region has the DNA TGCAGCGTTGATCAGGGGTCGGAGACCCAGTACTTC. This chain uses TRBV29-1 with TRBJ2-5, with D perhaps TRBD1 (6 bases). Trimming left V 3 bases short and J 5 bases short, with 10 bases between. The CDR3 spans 12 residues. Germline V gene lookup returns CDR1 SQVTM and CDR2 ANQGSEA.